This T cell receptor (beta chain) originates from a study of naive and memory T cell subsets. Findings of the study overall: RNA-based TCR counts may shift with T cell activation and differentiation.

The beta constant-region primer was an equimolar mix of two oligonucleotides covering TRBC1 and TRBC2. The ligated cDNA underwent four PCR rounds using SP2 and nested alpha and beta constant-region primers. An oligonucleotide with the SP2 primer and a 12-nucleotide UMI was ligated to the cDNA 3' end. Each CDR3 protein is one row after TCRdb ran MiXCR on the UMI-ligation and nested PCR reads. The sample lists around 130,000 distinct CDR3 sequences, 36% occurring once. With regard to this clonotype: Its antigen remains unknown.

This TCR came from a human donor in good health. Input material: central memory CD4+ T cells from blood.

CDR3 in DNA: TGTGCCAGCATCCAAGGCGGCGGGGAGCTGTTTTTT. Translation: CASIQGGGELFF. The V gene is TRBV28, the J gene TRBJ2-2; the D is unclear. V lost 7 bases and J 7 bases, leaving 10 bases between the germline ends. The length of the CDR3 is 12 residues. CDR1 and CDR2 from the germline V gene are MDHEN and SYDVKM.